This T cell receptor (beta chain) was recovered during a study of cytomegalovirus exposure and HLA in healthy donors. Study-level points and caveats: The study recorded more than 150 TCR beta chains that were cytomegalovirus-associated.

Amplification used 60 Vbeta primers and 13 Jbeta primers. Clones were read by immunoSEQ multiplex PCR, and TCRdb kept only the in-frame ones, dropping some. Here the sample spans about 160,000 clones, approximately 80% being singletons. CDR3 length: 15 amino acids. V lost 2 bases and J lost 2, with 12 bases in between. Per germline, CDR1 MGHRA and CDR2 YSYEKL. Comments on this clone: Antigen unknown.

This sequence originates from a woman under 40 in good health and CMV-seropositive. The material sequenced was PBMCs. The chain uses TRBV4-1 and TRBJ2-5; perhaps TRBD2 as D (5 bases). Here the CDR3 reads CASSQLGLLQETQYF. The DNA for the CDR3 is TGCGCCAGCAGCCAACTTGGACTGCTGCAAGAGACCCAGTACTTC.